The next 9 T cell receptor beta chains were all read from a single sample in a study of early T cells in non-severe SARS-CoV-2 infection. TCRdb re-analysed the 5' RACE reads in MiXCR, keeping a single row per CDR3 protein. The sample lists approximately 52,000 distinct CDR3 sequences, around 8% occurring once. The sequencing input was whole blood. These receptors originate from an adult who was a healthcare worker with PCR-confirmed SARS-CoV-2 infection or an uninfected control (not recorded which).

This clonotype was detected a few times. CDR3 DNA sequence: TGTGCCAGCAGCTTAGGGGTAGCGATGAACACCGGGGAGCTGTTTTTT. This sequence encodes CASSLGVAMNTGELFF. The V and J genes are TRBV7-6 and TRBJ2-2; D may be TRBD2 (5 bases). The V end lost 1 base, the J end lost 1 base, and 10 bases lay between the germline ends. The length of the CDR3 is 16 residues. The germline V gene has CDR1 SGHVS and CDR2 FNYEAQ.

This clonotype was picked up many times. DNA for the CDR3: TGTGCCAGCAGGGGGGCAGATACGCAGTATTTT. This gives the protein CASRGADTQYF. The chain employs TRBV6-5 and TRBJ2-3, with D possibly called TRBD1 or TRBD2 (5 bases each). CDR1 is MNHEY, CDR2 SVGAGI, per germline. The CDR3 runs to 11 residues. V was trimmed by 6 bases and J by 4 bases, leaving 5 bases between them.

This clonotype was seen ten or more times. The chain couples TRBV5-1 to TRBJ1-1; D not certain. This CDR3 contains 14 residues. CDR1 and CDR2 from the germline V gene are SGHRS and YFSETQ. Deletions cut 3 bases from V and 4 bases from J, with 13 bases between. The CDR3 loop is CASSYRETGTEAFF. The CDR3 DNA follows: TGCGCCAGCAGCTACCGGGAGACTGGCACTGAAGCTTTCTTT.

This clonotype was seen a handful of times. The chain combines TRBV5-5 with TRBJ1-5, with D possibly being TRBD1 (5 bases). This CDR3 comprises 15 residues. The V gene lost 4 bases and the J gene lost 2 bases, with 13 bases spanning the gap. CDR1 is SGHKS, CDR2 YYEKEE, per germline (reference sequence). CDR3 residues: CASSPPGHGNQPQHF. CDR3 sequence (DNA): TGTGCCAGCAGCCCCCCGGGGCACGGCAATCAGCCCCAGCATTTT.

In its sample, this clonotype was seen a few times. The chain couples TRBV4-1 to TRBJ1-6; 7 bases are a match to TRBD1. Germline CDR1 reads MGHRA; CDR2 reads YSYEKL. The CDR3 runs 16 residues. Unmatched junction bases numbered 10, after V lost 0 bases and J lost 11 bases. CDR3 in DNA: TGCGCCAGCAGCCAAGAGTGGGCTGGTACAGGGGCACCCCTCCACTTT. It yields the protein CASSQEWAGTGAPLHF.

The chain has TRBV5-1 and TRBJ2-3; 8 nucleotides line up with TRBD2. Germline lookup yields CDR1 SGHRS and CDR2 YFSETQ. The CDR3 is 14 amino acids. With 5 bases clipped from V and 4 bases from J, the junction kept 6 bases outside the gene matches. DNA of the CDR3: TGCGCCAGCAGTACGGGACTAGAGGCAGATACGCAGTATTTT. This gives the protein CASSTGLEADTQYF. Full variable domain (missing parts from reference TRBV5-1 and TRBJ2-3): KAGVTQTPRYLIKTRGQQVTLSCSPISGHRSVSWYQQTPGQGLQFLFEYFSETQRNKGNFPGRFSGRQFSNSRSEMNVSTLELGDSALYLCASSTGLEADTQYFGPGTRLTVL.

There are a few counts of this clonotype. The CDR3 does not close with the conserved phenylalanine or tryptophan, likely indicating a read error. The V and J genes are TRBV28 and TRBJ1-6; no definite D call. CDR3 length equals 15 residues. Germline CDR1 is MDHEN and CDR2 is SYDVKM. V lost 4 bases to trimming and J lost 7 bases, with 14 bases between them. The CDR3 here is CASSSISAGNSPLHL. CDR3 DNA: TGTGCCAGCAGTTCCATCAGTGCAGGAAATTCACCCCTCCACCTT.

This clonotype has more than one count but fewer than ten. In nucleotides, the CDR3 is TGTGCCAGCAGCGCTGGGAGGGGTCCCGGAGAGACCCAGTACTTC. It encodes CASSAGRGPGETQYF. This chain links TRBV11-2 with TRBJ2-5; 7 bases line up with TRBD2. Germline V gene lookup returns CDR1 SGHAT and CDR2 FQNNGV. Trimming took 5 bases from V and 4 from J; bases not matched to a gene: 10. The CDR3 totals 15 residues.

This clonotype was observed a handful of times. The V call is TRBV7-3, the J call TRBJ2-5; 11 nucleotides agree with TRBD2. CDR1 SGHTA and CDR2 FQGTGA come from the germline V gene. The CDR3 covers 15 residues. V was pared by 5 bases and J by 1 base, with 3 bases of the junction left unmatched. Here the CDR3 reads CASSIAGGIQETQYF. In DNA form, the CDR3 reads TGTGCCAGCAGCATAGCGGGAGGGATCCAAGAGACCCAGTACTTC.